This T cell receptor (beta chain) was retrieved from a study of T cell repertoires in cytomegalovirus infection. At the level of the study: Signatures in public TCR beta sequences pointed to both CMV infection and matching HLA type.

General study findings and limits: CMV-specific TCR beta clonotypes restricted by HLA-C dominated the ex vivo response. Accumulated public TCR beta family frequency recognized individuals carrying CMV together with the relevant HLA.

Trimming removed 7 bases from V and 5 bases from J, with 17 bases in between. Germline values: CDR1 MNHEY, CDR2 SVGEGT. CDR3 length: 14 amino acids. This clonotype was recorded a few times. What it binds is unknown. TCRdb re-called the reads through MiXCR, storing one row per CDR3 protein. This sample has around 310,000 distinct CDR3 sequences, with 15% to 20% found just once. The rearrangement uses TRBV6-2 or TRBV6-3 and TRBJ1-1, with D possibly matching TRBD1 (5 bases). This TCR was sampled from a human donor in good health (CMV status not recorded). Some clones in this sample may be carry-over from other donors' samples. The specimen sequenced was PBMCs. CDR3 bases: TGTGCCAGCACCGTACAGGCCCGGGGAACTGAAGCTTTCTTT. As protein: CASTVQARGTEAFF.